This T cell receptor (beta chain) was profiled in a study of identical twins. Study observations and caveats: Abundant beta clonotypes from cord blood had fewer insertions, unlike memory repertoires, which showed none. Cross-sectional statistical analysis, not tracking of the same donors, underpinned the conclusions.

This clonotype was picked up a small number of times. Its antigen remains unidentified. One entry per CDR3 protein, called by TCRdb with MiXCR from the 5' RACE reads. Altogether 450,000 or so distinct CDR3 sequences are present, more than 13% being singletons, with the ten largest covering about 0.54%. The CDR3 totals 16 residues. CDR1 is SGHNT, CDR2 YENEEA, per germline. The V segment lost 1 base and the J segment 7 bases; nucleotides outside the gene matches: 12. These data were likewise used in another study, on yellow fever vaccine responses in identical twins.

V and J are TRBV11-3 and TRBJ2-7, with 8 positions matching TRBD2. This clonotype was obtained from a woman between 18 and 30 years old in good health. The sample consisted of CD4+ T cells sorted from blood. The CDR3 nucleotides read TGTGCCAGCAGCTTAGCCACTGTCGGACTAGCTTGGGAGCAGTACTTC. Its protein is CASSLATVGLAWEQYF.